The 8 T cell receptor beta chains presented below share a single source sample, sequenced in a study of regulatory T cells in long-lasting Graves disease. This sample's time point: persistent/refractory GD, antithyroid drugs over 5 years with positive TRAb. After RNA was extracted from PBMCs, the TCR library was made from it. Arm-PCR of CDR3 regions with iRepertoire HTBI primers generated TCR beta libraries. TCRdb called the multiplex PCR reads again in MiXCR, with one record for every CDR3 protein. The table has about 460,000 distinct CDR3 sequences, about 20% seen once; the top ten hold about 12%. Sample: peripheral blood mononuclear cells (PBMCs), taken when the disease was refractory, from a patient treated with antithyroid drugs. The receptors were sampled from a female donor with Graves disease.

V gene TRBV12-3 or TRBV12-4 combines with J gene TRBJ2-2; 9 bases are shared with TRBD1. The CDR3 runs 16 residues. V dropped 5 bases and J dropped 7; count of bases not matched to a gene: 11. CDR3 amino acids: CASSHPGQGGSGELFF. The CDR3 DNA reads as TGTGCCAGCAGTCATCCGGGACAGGGCGGTAGCGGGGAGCTGTTTTTT.

There are many counts of this clonotype. The V and J genes are TRBV6-5 and TRBJ2-7; 9 bases fit TRBD1. V dropped 4 bases and J dropped 3; count of bases not matched to a gene: 4. The CDR3 is 14 amino acids. Germline loops: CDR1 MNHEY, CDR2 SVGAGI. The CDR3 DNA reads TGTGCCAGCAGTTCCCGGGACAGGGACTACGAGCAGTACTTC. Protein sequence: CASSSRDRDYEQYF.

The chain couples TRBV2 to TRBJ1-2; a possible D gene is TRBD1 (6 bases). V was cut by 6 bases and J by 4 bases, with 12 bases left in between. Germline lookup yields CDR1 SNHLY and CDR2 FYNNEI. The CDR3 length is 13 residues. Written as DNA, the CDR3 is TGTGCCAGCAGATCTGACAGGCGCTATGGCTACACCTTC. Translating it yields CASRSDRRYGYTF.

This chain uses TRBV7-9 with TRBJ2-1, with D maybe TRBD1 (6 bases). This CDR3 spans 17 amino acids. Trimming took 5 bases from V and 3 from J, leaving 20 bases between them. From germline, CDR1 is SEHNR and CDR2 FQNEAQ (reference sequence). The CDR3 nucleotides read TGTGCCAGCAGCACCTCATTCCGGGACATAGACTACAATGAGCAGTTCTTC. This translates into CASSTSFRDIDYNEQFF.

The chain uses TRBV4-3 and TRBJ1-4; no reliable D call. This CDR3 has 17 residues. Trimming stripped 1 base from V and 0 bases from J, with 12 bases between. Germline V gives CDR1 LGHNA, CDR2 YSLEER. CDR3 sequence: CASSQVRGSATNEKLFF. The CDR3 coding sequence is TGCGCCAGCAGCCAAGTCAGAGGAAGCGCAACTAATGAAAAACTGTTTTTT.

This clonotype was recorded a few times. This rearrangement joins TRBV5-6 to TRBJ1-4; 8 bases fit TRBD1. In germline, CDR1 is SGHDT, CDR2 YYEEEE. The CDR3 sequence is 15 residues long. V lost 3 bases, J lost 4 bases, and 5 bases stayed unmatched. The CDR3 DNA sequence: TGTGCCAGCAGCTCCAAGACAGGGGTTAATGAAAAACTGTTTTTT. Its protein product is CASSSKTGVNEKLFF.

The chain combines TRBV4-2 with TRBJ2-2; 7 nucleotides line up with TRBD1. Germline lookup yields CDR1 LGHNA and CDR2 YNFKEQ. V was clipped by 1 base and J by 7 bases; unmatched bases: 3. CDR3 length equals 14 residues. CDR3 residues: CASSQAGGSGELFF. The CDR3 bases are TGTGCCAGCAGCCAAGCAGGGGGTAGCGGGGAGCTGTTTTTT.

J is TRBJ1-1 and V is TRBV20-1, with D hard to call. Germline V gene sequence: CDR1 DFQATT, CDR2 SNEGSKA (reference sequence). The CDR3 has 13 amino acids. V shed 0 bases and J shed 11 bases, with 16 bases lying between them. The CDR3 DNA follows: TGCAGTGCTAGAGATCCTTCCAACCTGGACGCTTTCTTT. Translating gives CSARDPSNLDAFF.